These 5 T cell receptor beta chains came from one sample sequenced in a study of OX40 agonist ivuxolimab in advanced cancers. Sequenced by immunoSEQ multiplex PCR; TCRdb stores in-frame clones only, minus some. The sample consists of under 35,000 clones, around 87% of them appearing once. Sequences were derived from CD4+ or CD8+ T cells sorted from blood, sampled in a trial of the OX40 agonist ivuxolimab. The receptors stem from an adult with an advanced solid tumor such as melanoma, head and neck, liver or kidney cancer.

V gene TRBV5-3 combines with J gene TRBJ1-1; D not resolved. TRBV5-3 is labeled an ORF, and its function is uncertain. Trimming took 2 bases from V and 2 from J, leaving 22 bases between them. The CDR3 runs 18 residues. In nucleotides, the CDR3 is TGTGCCAGAAGCTTCGTATTCATCATGGGAGAGGGAAACACTGAAGCTTTCTTT. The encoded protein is CARSFVFIMGEGNTEAFF.

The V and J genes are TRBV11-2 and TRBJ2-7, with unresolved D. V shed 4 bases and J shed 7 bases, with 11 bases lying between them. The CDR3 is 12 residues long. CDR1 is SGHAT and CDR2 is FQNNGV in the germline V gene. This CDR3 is CASSSPYWEQYF. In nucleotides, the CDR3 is TGTGCCAGCAGCTCTCCCTATTGGGAGCAGTACTTC. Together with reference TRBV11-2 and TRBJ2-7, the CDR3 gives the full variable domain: EAGVAQSPRYKIIEKRQSVAFWCNPISGHATLYWYQQILGQGPKLLIQFQNNGVVDDSQLPKDRFSAERLKGVDSTLKIQPAKLEDSAVYLCASSSPYWEQYFGPGTRLTVT.

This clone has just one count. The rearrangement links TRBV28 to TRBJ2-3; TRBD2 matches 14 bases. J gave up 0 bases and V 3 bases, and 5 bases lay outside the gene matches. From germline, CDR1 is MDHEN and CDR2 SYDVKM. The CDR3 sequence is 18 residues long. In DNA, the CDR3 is TGTGCCAGCAGTTTGGGACTAGCGGGGGCGGCTAGCACAGATACGCAGTATTTT. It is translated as CASSLGLAGAASTDTQYF.

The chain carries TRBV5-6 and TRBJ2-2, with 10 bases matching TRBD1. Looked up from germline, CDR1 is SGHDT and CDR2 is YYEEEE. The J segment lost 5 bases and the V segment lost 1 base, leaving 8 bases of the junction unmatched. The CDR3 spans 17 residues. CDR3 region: CASSLLKRTGGTGELFF. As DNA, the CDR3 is TGTGCCAGCAGCTTGCTAAAGCGGACAGGGGGTACCGGGGAGCTGTTTTTT.

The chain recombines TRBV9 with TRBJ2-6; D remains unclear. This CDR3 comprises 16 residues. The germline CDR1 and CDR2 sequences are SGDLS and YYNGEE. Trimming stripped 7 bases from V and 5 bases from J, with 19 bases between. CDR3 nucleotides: TGTGCCAGCCAGAACCTCAAACAAAGTCGGGCCAACGTCCTGACTTTC. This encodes CASQNLKQSRANVLTF. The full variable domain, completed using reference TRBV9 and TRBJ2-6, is DSGVTQTPKHLITATGQRVTLRCSPRSGDLSVYWYQQSLDQGLQFLIQYYNGEERAKGNILERFSAQQFPDLHSELNLSSLELGDSALYFCASQNLKQSRANVLTFGAGSRLTVL.